This T cell receptor (beta chain) derives from a study of early T cells in non-severe SARS-CoV-2 infection. The overall study: Alpha and beta chains were unpaired, from unsorted whole-blood bulk RNA. Findings and limits, study-wide: CD4 and private specificities were missed by VDJdb matching, which favored anti-spike CD8 responses.

In this sample, this clonotype turned up many times. Its cognate antigen is unknown. Individual cDNA molecules were tagged with unique molecular identifiers. Using its own MiXCR run on the 5' RACE reads, TCRdb lists one record per CDR3 protein. The table records about 60,000 distinct CDR3 sequences, roughly 12% of them present only once. Trimming took 4 bases from V and 4 from J; bases not matched to a gene: 10. This CDR3 comprises 16 residues. Germline V gene sequence: CDR1 SGHVS, CDR2 FQNEAQ. The source is an adult who was a healthcare worker with PCR-confirmed SARS-CoV-2 infection or an uninfected control (not recorded which). Sequencing used whole blood. The genes are TRBV7-8 and TRBJ1-5; TRBD1 agrees at 7 bases. The CDR3 nucleotides read TGTGCCAGCAGCTCCAGAACGGGACAGACAAATCAGCCCCAGCATTTT. Amino acids: CASSSRTGQTNQPQHF.